This T cell receptor (beta chain) emerged from a study of chemoradiotherapy in HPV16-positive cancers. Overall study: Functional T-cell assays on two HPV16-positive patients' cells defined candidate HPV-specific clones and common TCR motifs.

Data came from immunoSEQ multiplex PCR; TCRdb stores just in-frame clones and leaves some out. The sample contains about 2,800 clones, about 88% of which appear only once. This TCR was recovered from a human donor with HPV-associated anogenital cancer. The sequencing used tumor tissue, collected from a patient who underwent chemoradiotherapy.

As DNA, the CDR3 is TGTGCCAGCAGGCTGCCGGGACTAGCCAACGAGCAGTACTTC. Translation: CASRLPGLANEQYF. The gene calls are TRBV28 and TRBJ2-7; 9 bases match TRBD2. This CDR3 has 14 amino acids. Germline V CDR1 and CDR2: MDHEN, SYDVKM. With V trimmed by 6 bases and J by 5 bases, 8 bases remained unmatched.